This TCR beta chain was identified during a study of human T cells and chemical hapten exposure. Time point in this sample: pre-sensitization, week 0. The treatment is: therapeutic diphenylcyclopropenone sensitization with weekly scalp DPC. Sample donors consisted of patients with alopecia, aged 18 to 70 years, who were suitable for DPC. The CDR3 is made up of 14 amino acids. V was shortened by 1 base and J by 12 bases, with 16 bases between the two germline ends. Germline CDR1 LGHDT, CDR2 YNNKEL (reference sequence). TCRdb re-derived calls from the RACE reads in MiXCR, one entry per CDR3 protein. The sample has tens of thousands of distinct CDR3 sequences; around an eighth are singletons.

The sample consisted of whole blood, taken in connection with sensitization to the hapten diphenylcyclopropenone (DPC). The receptor's source is a woman in her twenties or thirties with alopecia areata. Some clones in this sample may be carry-over from other donors' samples. The rearrangement links TRBV3-1 to TRBJ2-4; D is ambiguous. The CDR3 DNA sequence: TGTGCCAGCAGCCAAGGGTTTAGCCAAAAACATCAGTACTTC. Translation: CASSQGFSQKHQYF.